Listed below are T cell receptor beta chains from one sample, sequenced in a study of CD8 T cells in Susac syndrome. MiXCR, applied by TCRdb to the immunoSEQ multiplex PCR reads, yields one record per CDR3 protein. The sample has 130,000 or so distinct CDR3 sequences, 85% to 95% seen once; the top ten hold 0.25% to 0.3%. The sequencing input was CD8+ T cells from PBMCs. Source of these receptors: a human donor with Susac syndrome. CDR3s leave out the opening cysteine and the closing phenylalanine or tryptophan. The D gene is left open where the match is weak.

V,D,CDR3
TRBV7-2,-,ASSFGRFSNQPQH
TRBV19,TRBD2,ASSRGLAGGDTQY
TRBV28,TRBD2,ASTIGGTASYEQY
TRBV10-2,-,ASSGRGYEQY
TRBV9,-,ASSEEGLDEQF
TRBV3-1,-,ASSQDSAATRGQETQY
TRBV3-1,TRBD1,ASSQDVATGGHEQY
TRBV7-9,TRBD2,ASSSGLAATPGTDTQY
TRBV6-5,TRBD1,ASSTTGALAEAF
TRBV10-3,TRBD1,AISRGQQQETQY
TRBV7-2,-,ASSLRVGVPFSGNTIY
TRBV27,TRBD1,ASGQGLTDTQY
TRBV27,-,ASTSGANVLT
TRBV29-1,TRBD1,SVADHRGNEQF
TRBV29-1,-,SVESYGATDTQY
TRBV5-4,-,ASSPTQAYTEAF
TRBV6-5,-,ASSYSMAGELF
TRBV29-1,-,SGELGDTEAF
TRBV15,-,ATSNQGNQDTQY
TRBV7-9,-,ASSLVMNEQY
TRBV5-6,-,ASSPAEGYTEAF
TRBV15,-,ATNNLEYDEQF
TRBV3-1,TRBD2,ASSRTAGGSGETQY
TRBV5-5,-,ASSSPNSEETQY
TRBV11-2,-,ASSSTGPQETQY
TRBV12-3/TRBV12-4,-,ASTVAADEQF
TRBV6-5,-,ASADYGSYNEQF
TRBV20-1,-,GQTQGVGGYT
TRBV5-1,-,ASSLGALGGTKNIQY
TRBV29-1,TRBD2,SVALAGGPNNEQF
TRBV5-1,TRBD1,ASSDRTGTEQF
TRBV9,-,ASSVGTDIDTQY
TRBV20-1,-,SARLRTTYEQY
TRBV29-1,-,SVGAGPEGYT
TRBV29-1,TRBD1,SVGGGLGYEQY
TRBV15,TRBD1,ATSKEIRTGGSPLH
TRBV12-3/TRBV12-4,-,ASTNPRGRELIEQY
TRBV20-1,TRBD1,SASETGGNEKLF
TRBV29-1,-,SVLGGDNYGYT
TRBV20-1,-,SARAQAGSYEQY
TRBV5-6,-,ASSLAPQTPSTDTQY
TRBV7-9,-,ASSSQLRF
TRBV15,TRBD2,ATSRDWRLAGSSTDTQY
TRBV5-1,-,ASSPYHGGQETQY
TRBV29-1,-,SVEDLDPGYT
TRBV7-2,-,ASSFPGANTEAF
TRBV9,-,ASSVAANYGYT
TRBV7-8,-,ASSLAVGGYNEQF
TRBV13,-,ASSAKGVGILEETQY
TRBV20-1,TRBD1,SAYSGTGKGYT